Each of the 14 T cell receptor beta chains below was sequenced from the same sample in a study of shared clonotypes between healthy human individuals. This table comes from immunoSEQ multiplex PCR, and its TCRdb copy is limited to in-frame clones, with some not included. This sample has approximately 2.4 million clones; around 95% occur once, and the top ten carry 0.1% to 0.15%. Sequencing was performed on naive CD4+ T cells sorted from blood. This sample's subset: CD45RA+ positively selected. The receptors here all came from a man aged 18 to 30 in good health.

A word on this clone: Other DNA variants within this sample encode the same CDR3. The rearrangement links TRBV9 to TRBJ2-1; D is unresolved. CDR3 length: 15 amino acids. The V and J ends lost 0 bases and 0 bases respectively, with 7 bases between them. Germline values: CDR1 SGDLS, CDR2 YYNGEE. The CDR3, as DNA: TGTGCCAGCAGCGTAGGAGGCGGCTCCTACAATGAGCAGTTCTTC. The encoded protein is CASSVGGGSYNEQFF.

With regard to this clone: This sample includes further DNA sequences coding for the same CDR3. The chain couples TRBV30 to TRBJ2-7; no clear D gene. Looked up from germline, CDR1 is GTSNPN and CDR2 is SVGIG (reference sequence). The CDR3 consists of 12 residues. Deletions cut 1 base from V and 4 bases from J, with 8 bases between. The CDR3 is CAWSGGGYEQYF. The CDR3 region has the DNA TGTGCCTGGAGTGGTGGCGGTTACGAGCAGTACTTC.

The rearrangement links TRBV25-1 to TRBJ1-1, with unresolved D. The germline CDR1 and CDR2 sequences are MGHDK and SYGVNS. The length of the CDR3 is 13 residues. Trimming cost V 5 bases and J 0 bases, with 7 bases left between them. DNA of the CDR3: TGTGCCAGCAGTACCACCATGAACACTGAAGCTTTCTTT. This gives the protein CASSTTMNTEAFF.

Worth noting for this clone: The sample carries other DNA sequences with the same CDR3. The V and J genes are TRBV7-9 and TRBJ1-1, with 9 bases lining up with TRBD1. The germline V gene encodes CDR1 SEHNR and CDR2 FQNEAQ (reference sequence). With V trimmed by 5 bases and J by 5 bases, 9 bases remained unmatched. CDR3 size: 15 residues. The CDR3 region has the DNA TGTGCCAGCAGCAGCGGACAGGGGTCGGGTACTGAAGCTTTCTTT. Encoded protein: CASSSGQGSGTEAFF. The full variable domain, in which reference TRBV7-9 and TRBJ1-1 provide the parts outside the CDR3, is DTGVSQNPRHKITKRGQNVTFRCDPISEHNRLYWYRQTLGQGPEFLTYFQNEAQLEKSRLLSDRFSAERPKGSFSTLEIQRTEQGDSAMYLCASSSGQGSGTEAFFGQGTRLTVV.

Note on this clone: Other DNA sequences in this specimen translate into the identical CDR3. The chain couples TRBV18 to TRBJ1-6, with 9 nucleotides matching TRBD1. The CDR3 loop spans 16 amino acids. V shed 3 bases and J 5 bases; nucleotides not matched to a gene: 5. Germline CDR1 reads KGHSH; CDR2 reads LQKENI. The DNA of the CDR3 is TGTGCCAGCTCACCTCGGACAGGGGAAAATAATTCACCCCTCCACTTT. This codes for CASSPRTGENNSPLHF.

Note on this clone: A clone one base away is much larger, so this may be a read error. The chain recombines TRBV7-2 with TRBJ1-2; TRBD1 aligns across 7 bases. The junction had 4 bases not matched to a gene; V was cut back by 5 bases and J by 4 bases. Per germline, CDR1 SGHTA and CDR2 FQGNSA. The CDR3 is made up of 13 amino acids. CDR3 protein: CASSPDRIYGYTF. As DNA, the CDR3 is TGTGCCAGCAGCCCGGACAGGATCTATGGCTACACCTTC. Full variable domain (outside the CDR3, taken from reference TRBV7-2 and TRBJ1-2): GAGVSQSPSNKVTEKGKDVELRCDPISGHTALYWYRQSLGQGLEFLIYFQGNSAPDKSGLPSDRFSAERTGGSVSTLTIQRTQQEDSAVYLCASSPDRIYGYTFGSGTRLTVV.

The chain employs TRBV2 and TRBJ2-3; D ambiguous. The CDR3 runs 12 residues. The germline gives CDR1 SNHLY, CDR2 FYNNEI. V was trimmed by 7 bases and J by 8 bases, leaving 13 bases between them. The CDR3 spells CASTRWVGTQYF. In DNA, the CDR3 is TGTGCCAGCACTAGGTGGGTCGGTACGCAGTATTTT.

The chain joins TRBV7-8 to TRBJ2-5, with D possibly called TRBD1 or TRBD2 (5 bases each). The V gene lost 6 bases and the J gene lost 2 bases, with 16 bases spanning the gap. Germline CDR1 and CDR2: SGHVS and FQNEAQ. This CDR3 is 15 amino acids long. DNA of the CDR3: TGTGCCAGCAGATTCGGGGCAGGGCGGCAAGAGACCCAGTACTTC. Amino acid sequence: CASRFGAGRQETQYF.

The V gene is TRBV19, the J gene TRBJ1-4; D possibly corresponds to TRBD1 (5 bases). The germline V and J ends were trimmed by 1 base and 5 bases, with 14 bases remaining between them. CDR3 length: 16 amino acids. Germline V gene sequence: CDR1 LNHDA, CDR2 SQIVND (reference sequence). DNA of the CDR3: TGTGCCAGTAGTATAGGCCCCGGGGCCCTCAATGAAAAACTGTTTTTT. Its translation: CASSIGPGALNEKLFF.

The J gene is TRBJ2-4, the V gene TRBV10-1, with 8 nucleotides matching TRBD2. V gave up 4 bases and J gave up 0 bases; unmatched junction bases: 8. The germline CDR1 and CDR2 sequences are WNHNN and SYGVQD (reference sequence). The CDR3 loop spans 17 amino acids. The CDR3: CASSASRGVLAKNIQYF. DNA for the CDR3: TGCGCCAGCAGTGCATCGCGGGGGGTTCTAGCCAAAAACATTCAGTACTTC.

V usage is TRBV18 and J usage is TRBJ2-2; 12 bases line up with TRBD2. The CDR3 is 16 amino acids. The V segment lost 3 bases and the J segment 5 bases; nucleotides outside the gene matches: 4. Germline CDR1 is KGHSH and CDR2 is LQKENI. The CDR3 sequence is CASSPLAGGPTGELFF. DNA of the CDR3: TGTGCCAGCTCACCTCTAGCGGGAGGGCCGACCGGGGAGCTGTTTTTT.

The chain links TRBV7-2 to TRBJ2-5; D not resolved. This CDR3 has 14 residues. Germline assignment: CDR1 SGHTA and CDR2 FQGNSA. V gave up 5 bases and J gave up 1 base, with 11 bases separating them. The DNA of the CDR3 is TGTGCCAGCAGCCCGAGCCACGGCCAAGAGACCCAGTACTTC. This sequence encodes CASSPSHGQETQYF.

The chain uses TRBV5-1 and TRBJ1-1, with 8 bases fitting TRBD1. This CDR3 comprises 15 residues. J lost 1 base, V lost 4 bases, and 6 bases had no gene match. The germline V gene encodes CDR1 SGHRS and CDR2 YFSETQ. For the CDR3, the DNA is TGCGCCAGCAGCACCGGGACAGGAGAGAACACTGAAGCTTTCTTT. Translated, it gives CASSTGTGENTEAFF.

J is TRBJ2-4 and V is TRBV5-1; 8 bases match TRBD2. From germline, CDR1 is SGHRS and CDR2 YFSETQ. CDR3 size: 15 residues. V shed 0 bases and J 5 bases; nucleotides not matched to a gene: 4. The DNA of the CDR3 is TGCGCCAGCAGCTTGGTCGCGGGGGGAGAAAACATTCAGTACTTC. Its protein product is CASSLVAGGENIQYF. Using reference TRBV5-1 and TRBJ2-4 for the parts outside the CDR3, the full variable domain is KAGVTQTPRYLIKTRGQQVTLSCSPISGHRSVSWYQQTPGQGLQFLFEYFSETQRNKGNFPGRFSGRQFSNSRSEMNVSTLELGDSALYLCASSLVAGGENIQYFGAGTRLSVL.